This entry lists 11 T cell receptor beta chains sequenced from one sample in a study of shared clonotypes between healthy human individuals. Sequencing was performed with immunoSEQ multiplex PCR; in TCRdb, only in-frame clones are kept and a portion is missing. The sample has about 1,800,000 clones, about 95% seen once. CD45RO-negative cells were positively selected for CCR7, leaving out terminally differentiated effector memory CD45RA+ cells. Sequenced sample: naive CD8+ T cells sorted from blood. Receptor source: a man younger than 35 in good health.

V and J are TRBV2 and TRBJ2-1; possibly TRBD2 for D (5 bases). V lost 3 bases and J 7 bases, leaving 13 bases between the germline ends. Germline assignment: CDR1 SNHLY and CDR2 FYNNEI. The CDR3 length is 14 residues. The CDR3 loop is CASSEDFELNEQFF. CDR3 nucleotide sequence: TGTGCCAGCAGTGAGGACTTTGAACTAAATGAGCAGTTCTTC.

This sequence joins TRBV25-1 and TRBJ2-2; a weak D match, TRBD2 (6 bases). CDR3 length: 14 residues. Trimming shortened V by 6 bases and J by 4 bases, and 12 bases separated the two germline ends. Per germline, CDR1 MGHDK and CDR2 SYGVNS. In DNA form, the CDR3 reads TGTGCCAGCAGGACTAGATCCGGCACCGGGGAGCTGTTTTTT. This gives the protein CASRTRSGTGELFF. The full variable domain, rest sourced from reference TRBV25-1 and TRBJ2-2, is EADIYQTPRYLVIGTGKKITLECSQTMGHDKMYWYQQDPGMELHLIHYSYGVNSTEKGDLSSESTVSRIRTEHFPLTLESARPSHTSQYLCASRTRSGTGELFFGEGSRLTVL.

The chain links TRBV5-1 to TRBJ1-1; D is unresolved. Trimming cost V 4 bases and J 8 bases, with 9 bases left between them. Germline V gene sequence: CDR1 SGHRS, CDR2 YFSETQ. This CDR3 is 11 amino acids long. As DNA, the CDR3 is TGCGCCAGCAGCGGAACCAGGGAAGCTTTCTTT. Translating it yields CASSGTREAFF.

The rearrangement uses TRBV28 and TRBJ2-2; 7 bases fit TRBD2. Losses at the gene ends were 5 bases for V and 0 bases for J; bases not matched to a gene: 12. Germline V gives CDR1 MDHEN, CDR2 SYDVKM. The CDR3 is 18 residues long. The DNA for the CDR3 is TGTGCCAGCAGTGCTACGTGGGGGGGAGGGACGAACACCGGGGAGCTGTTTTTT. This codes for CASSATWGGGTNTGELFF.

The genes are TRBV9 and TRBJ2-1; D may be TRBD2 (7 bases). This CDR3 has 15 amino acids. V was shortened by 0 bases and J by 9 bases, with 16 bases between the two germline ends. Germline V lookup: CDR1 SGDLS, CDR2 YYNGEE. This CDR3 is CASSVGYGGAREQFF. CDR3 bases: TGTGCCAGCAGCGTAGGGTATGGGGGGGCGCGTGAGCAGTTCTTC.

The CDR3 nucleotides are TGTGCCAGCAGCACAGGGTTTTCGACAGATACGCAGTATTTT. The encoded protein is CASSTGFSTDTQYF. The chain is built from TRBV27 and TRBJ2-3; TRBD1 might be the D (6 bases). There are 14 residues in the CDR3. Between the trimmed V and J ends, which lost 6 bases and 3 bases, there was a span of 13 bases. The germline CDR1 and CDR2 sequences are MNHEY and SMNVEV (reference sequence).

The V call is TRBV5-8, the J call TRBJ2-7; 8 bases agree with TRBD1. Germline V gene sequence: CDR1 SGHTS, CDR2 YDEGEE. The V segment lost 4 bases and the J segment 3 bases; nucleotides outside the gene matches: 3. The CDR3 contains 13 residues. Here the CDR3 reads CASSAGTGYEQYF. The CDR3 region has the DNA TGTGCCAGCAGCGCCGGGACAGGCTACGAGCAGTACTTC. The complete variable domain, with remaining parts taken from reference TRBV5-8 and TRBJ2-7, reads EAGVTQSPTHLIKTRGQQATLRCSPISGHTSVYWYQQALGLGLQFLLWYDEGEERNRGNFPPRFSGRQFPNYSSELNVNALELEDSALYLCASSAGTGYEQYFGPGTRLTVT.

The V and J genes are TRBV7-8 and TRBJ2-1; 15 bases align to TRBD2. There are 16 residues in the CDR3. CDR1 SGHVS and CDR2 FQNEAQ come from the germline V gene. Trimming at V came to 4 bases and at J to 5 bases, leaving 3 bases not matched to a gene. The CDR3 DNA sequence: TGTGCCAGCAGCTGGGGACTAGCGGGAGGAAACAATGAGCAGTTCTTC. Its translation is CASSWGLAGGNNEQFF.

The chain is built from TRBV11-2 and TRBJ1-1, with D maybe TRBD1 (5 bases). Germline assignment: CDR1 SGHAT and CDR2 FQNNGV. This CDR3 has 13 amino acids. Trimming stripped 0 bases from V and 5 bases from J, with 7 bases between. This CDR3 is CASSLDGGTEAFF. The CDR3, as DNA: TGTGCCAGCAGCTTAGACGGGGGAACTGAAGCTTTCTTT.

A remark on this clone: Other DNA variants within this sample encode the same CDR3. V usage is TRBV2 and J usage is TRBJ2-1; the match to TRBD2 covers 11 bases. CDR1 and CDR2 from the germline V gene are SNHLY and FYNNEI. The CDR3 sequence is 15 residues long. V gave up 3 bases and J gave up 4 bases; unmatched junction bases: 2. CDR3 region: CASSEGTSGYNEQFF. The DNA for the CDR3 is TGTGCCAGCAGTGAGGGGACTAGCGGTTACAATGAGCAGTTCTTC.

The chain employs TRBV4-1 and TRBJ2-5; maybe TRBD1 (6 bases). With 0 bases removed from V and 2 bases from J, the gap between germline ends came to 13 bases. This CDR3 region has 16 residues. CDR1 is MGHRA, CDR2 YSYEKL, per germline. The CDR3 coding sequence is TGCGCCAGCAGCCAAGACCCTGACAGGATACAAGAGACCCAGTACTTC. Protein product: CASSQDPDRIQETQYF.